This is a list of T cell receptor beta chains from one sample in a study of T cell responses to AZD1222 COVID-19 vaccine. Profiled with immunoSEQ multiplex PCR; TCRdb holds only in-frame clones, not every one. The repertoire holds some 150,000 clones, just over 90% seen once, with around 1.8% in the top ten. Source: peripheral blood, taken 28 days after the second AZD1222 dose. Receptor source: an adult who received the AZD1222 COVID-19 vaccine. Both conserved end residues are part of each CDR3. The D gene is left open where the match is weak. Some rows have no size entry. The others give once, few or many, or a class for an expanded clone.

TRBV7-9	TRBD1	TRBJ1-1	once	CASSSDRGNTEAFF	TGTGCCAGCAGTTCTGACAGGGGGAACACTGAAGCTTTCTTT
TRBV6-1	-	TRBJ1-1	-	CASSEGPGDPSTEAFF	TGTGCCAGCAGTGAAGGACCGGGCGATCCGAGCACTGAAGCTTTCTTT
TRBV3-1/TRBV3-2	-	TRBJ2-7	once	CASSQDRVYEQYF	TGTGCCAGCAGCCAAGACAGGGTCTACGAGCAGTACTTC
TRBV7-8	-	TRBJ1-5	-	CASSLTDSQPQHF	TGTGCCAGCAGCTTAACCGACAGTCAGCCCCAGCATTTT
TRBV6-6	TRBD2	TRBJ2-1	-	CASSPGTSGGAVINEQFF	TGTGCCAGCAGTCCCGGGACTAGCGGGGGGGCCGTCATAAATGAGCAGTTCTTC
TRBV9	-	TRBJ1-1	few	CASSVAGHLNTEAFF	TGTGCCAGCAGCGTAGCGGGACACCTGAACACTGAAGCTTTCTTT
TRBV19	-	TRBJ1-1	-	CASSKDSVNTEAFF	TGTGCCAGTTCAAAAGACAGCGTGAACACTGAAGCTTTCTTT
TRBV10-3	-	TRBJ2-1	-	CAISGTVSRNEQFF	TGTGCCATCAGTGGTACCGTTTCTCGCAATGAGCAGTTCTTC
TRBV6-5	-	TRBJ1-2	-	CASSYPGAYGYTF	TGTGCCAGCAGTTACCCGGGGGCCTATGGCTACACCTTC
TRBV5-1	TRBD1	TRBJ1-2	-	CASSFDRGYGYTF	TGCGCCAGCAGCTTCGACAGGGGATATGGCTACACCTTC
TRBV19	TRBD1	TRBJ1-2	-	CASTSDRGPWGYTF	TGTGCCAGTACCTCGGACAGGGGGCCCTGGGGCTACACCTTC
TRBV27	-	TRBJ1-5	-	CASSSRSRESGQPQHF	TGTGCCAGCAGTTCCCGTTCCAGGGAGAGCGGTCAGCCCCAGCATTTT
TRBV3-1/TRBV3-2	-	TRBJ1-2	-	CASSQAMRGFNYGYTF	TGTGCCAGCAGCCAAGCCATGAGGGGGTTCAACTATGGCTACACCTTC
TRBV6-5	TRBD1	TRBJ1-5	-	CASQYRGHPNQPQHF	TGTGCCAGCCAATATAGGGGGCATCCAAATCAGCCCCAGCATTTT
TRBV9	TRBD1	TRBJ1-5	-	CASSARTGDQPQHF	TGTGCCAGCAGCGCCCGGACAGGGGATCAGCCCCAGCATTTT
TRBV5-8	-	TRBJ1-1	-	CASSLGVNTEAFF	TGTGCCAGCAGCTTGGGTGTGAACACTGAAGCTTTCTTT
TRBV6-4	TRBD1	TRBJ1-2	-	CASSVTGTGYYGYTF	TGTGCCAGCAGTGTAACCGGGACAGGCTACTATGGCTACACCTTC
TRBV6-5	-	TRBJ1-5	-	CASRRTRGYQPQHF	TGTGCCAGCAGACGGACACGGGGTTATCAGCCCCAGCATTTT
TRBV3-1/TRBV3-2	-	TRBJ1-1	-	CASSQVTGRNTEAFF	TGTGCCAGCAGCCAAGTAACAGGTAGGAACACTGAAGCTTTCTTT
TRBV7-9	TRBD1	TRBJ1-4	-	CASSRRQGWEEKLFF	TGTGCCAGCAGCAGGCGACAGGGGTGGGAAGAAAAACTGTTTTTT
TRBV6-4	TRBD1	TRBJ1-5	-	CAPSGGGRNQPQHF	TGTGCCCCCTCTGGAGGGGGCAGGAATCAGCCCCAGCATTTT
TRBV12-3/TRBV12-4	-	TRBJ2-7	-	CASRDMSYEQYF	TGTGCCAGCAGAGACATGTCCTACGAGCAGTACTTC
TRBV5-4	-	TRBJ1-2	-	CASSLERSGQGGDGYTF	TGTGCCAGCAGCTTGGAACGGTCGGGGCAGGGAGGCGATGGCTACACCTTC
TRBV2	-	TRBJ2-3	-	CASGPPAGDTQYF	TGTGCCAGCGGACCCCCAGCGGGAGATACGCAGTATTTT
TRBV11-2	-	TRBJ1-3	-	CASSLGGLSHGNTIYF	TGTGCCAGCAGCTTAGGGGGATTATCTCATGGAAACACCATATATTTT
TRBV28	-	TRBJ1-2	-	CASTPVTPANYGYTF	TGTGCCAGCACCCCGGTTACCCCGGCAAATTATGGCTACACCTTC
TRBV19	TRBD2	TRBJ2-1	-	CATATSGKTRFYNEQFF	TGTGCCACAGCGACTAGCGGAAAGACCCGGTTCTACAATGAGCAGTTCTTC
TRBV18	-	TRBJ2-1	-	CASSPPLGGSYNEQFF	TGTGCCAGCTCACCACCGTTGGGGGGCTCCTACAATGAGCAGTTCTTC
TRBV19	-	TRBJ2-1	-	CARRRQNEQFF	TGTGCCAGACGCCGGCAAAATGAGCAGTTCTTC
TRBV7-8	-	TRBJ2-1	-	CASSSNSGSSYNEQFF	TGTGCCAGCAGCTCAAATAGCGGATCCTCCTACAATGAGCAGTTCTTC
TRBV12-3/TRBV12-4	-	TRBJ1-2	-	CASSEPGHGYTF	TGTGCCAGCAGCGAGCCTGGGCATGGCTACACCTTC
TRBV7-3	-	TRBJ2-1	-	CASGGVGDRAGEQFF	TGTGCCAGCGGGGGTGTAGGGGATCGAGCCGGTGAGCAGTTCTTC
TRBV5-1	-	TRBJ1-4	-	CASSEDGEKLFF	TGCGCCAGCAGCGAAGACGGGGAAAAACTGTTTTTT
TRBV21-1	-	TRBJ2-5	-	CASSKPDCLADSGETQYF	TGTGCCAGCAGCAAACCCGACTGTCTAGCGGACAGCGGAGAGACCCAGTACTTC
TRBV11-2	-	TRBJ2-7	-	CASSLGISQQYF	TGTGCCAGCAGCTTAGGGATCTCCCAGCAGTACTTC
TRBV28	-	TRBJ1-2	few	CASSLTGSRYGYTF	TGTGCCAGCAGTTTAACCGGGAGCCGCTATGGCTACACCTTC
TRBV5-1	-	TRBJ1-6	-	CASSPDSNSPLHF	TGCGCCAGCAGCCCGGACAGTAATTCACCCCTCCACTTT
TRBV2	TRBD1	TRBJ1-6	-	CASSNRQGTNSPLHF	TGTGCCAGCAGCAATCGACAGGGAACGAATTCACCCCTCCACTTT
TRBV19	-	TRBJ1-3	-	CASSISGRTIYF	TGTGCCAGTAGTATAAGTGGCCGAACCATATATTTT
TRBV19	-	TRBJ1-5	-	CASSLESFGNQPQHF	TGTGCCAGTAGTTTGGAGAGTTTCGGCAATCAGCCCCAGCATTTT
TRBV27	TRBD1	TRBJ1-5	-	CASSYRGLGNQPQHF	TGTGCCAGCAGCTACAGGGGGCTGGGCAATCAGCCCCAGCATTTT
TRBV11-2	TRBD2	TRBJ2-2	-	CASSLAGGQVGELFF	TGTGCCAGCAGCCTAGCGGGAGGGCAGGTCGGGGAGCTGTTTTTT
TRBV18	TRBD1	TRBJ2-7	-	CASSLQGAYEQYF	TGTGCCAGCTCACTACAGGGGGCATACGAGCAGTACTTC